What follows is one T cell receptor beta chain and its context. Its matching antigen is unknown. This sample is part of a study of T cell responses to AZD1222 COVID-19 vaccine. Across the study: It was second doses at about 4 or about 12 weeks that were pooled. Findings of the study overall: Researchers report vaccine-associated CD4 TCRs spanning spike, with dominance at 160-218 and 743-854. After the peak T cell response, and only then, were repertoires sampled.

The table came from immunoSEQ multiplex PCR; TCRdb's copy has only in-frame clones and leaves some out. This repertoire shows about 120,000 clones, about 90% found once; its top ten account for around 1.8%. The V gene's germline CDR1 is MGHDK and CDR2 SYGVNS. This CDR3 region has 13 residues. V lost 8 bases and J lost 9; bases outside the gene matches: 12. The sample here was peripheral blood, taken on day 0 of AZD1222 vaccination. The receptor was derived from an adult in good health. The chain carries TRBV25-1 and TRBJ1-1; TRBD1 matches at 7 bases. CDR3 nucleotide sequence: TGTGCCAGCGGAAAGACAGGGAGCCCACAAGCTTTCTTT. Translating it yields CASGKTGSPQAFF.